This TCR beta chain comes out of a study of molecular identifiers for immune sequencing clone quantification. TCRdb independently ran MiXCR on the PCR reads; one entry per CDR3 protein. This table has 30,000 to 45,000 distinct CDR3 sequences, under 20% appearing once. Per the germline V gene, CDR1 is MNHEY and CDR2 is SMNVEV (reference sequence). The CDR3 sequence is 13 residues long. Trimming took 6 bases from V and 2 from J; bases not matched to a gene: 2. This clonotype has at least ten counts. The chain employs TRBV27 and TRBJ2-5; TRBD1 matches at 8 bases. This receptor was taken from a human donor in good health. Some libraries in this study had Jurkat cell RNA spiked in. Sequenced input: naive CD8+ T cells from blood, with Jurkat cell RNA spiked in. As to subset: FACS-sorted CD8+CD4-CCR7+CD45RA+ naive T cells. CDR3 residues: CASRTGVQETQYF. CDR3 sequence (DNA): TGTGCCAGCAGGACAGGGGTACAAGAGACCCAGTACTTC.